This T cell receptor beta chain comes out of a study of PD-L1 blockade in urothelial cancer (dated by TCRdb to 2015 to 2018). Regarding the study in general: All patients started therapy around 2014 and received atezolizumab 1,200 mg intravenously every 3 weeks. About 90% of the roughly 30 patients were identified as males with urothelial cancer of bladder origin, and a prior smoking history was reported by 18 of 29 patients. Patients had an ECOG performance status of 0 or 1 and had received between 0 and 3 prior chemotherapy regimens. Blood samples were analyzed at two time points: 3 weeks after treatment start (second dose) and 6 weeks after treatment start. Blood samples gave median yields of approximately 130,000 T cells and 82,636 unique TCRs, along with a median clonality of approximately 0.08. The study was an exploratory multi-omic analysis of somatic, immune and clinical correlates of response to PD-L1 blockade with atezolizumab in urothelial cancer. Pretreatment tumor samples, along with matched peripheral blood collected serially before and after atezolizumab treatment, underwent TCR sequencing. Durable clinical benefit was defined as a progression-free survival longer than 6 months, and TCR features were additionally tested against progression-free survival and overall survival. Whole exome sequencing and RNA sequencing of pretreatment tumors were performed alongside TCR sequencing in the same patients. Durable clinical benefit was achieved by nine patients but not by the remaining 20. Around 30 patients had pretreatment blood TCR-seq, some 25 had at least one posttreatment blood collection, and some 25 had tumor TCR-seq.

The meaning of the sample's time point label: peripheral blood 6 weeks after treatment start. The cohort comprised about 30 patients with locally advanced or metastatic urothelial carcinoma treated at Memorial Sloan Kettering on a trial protocol. Peripheral blood mononuclear cells were collected pretreatment and during treatment, with between 1 and 8 total time points obtained per patient. The Qiagen DNeasy Blood extraction kit was used to purify genomic DNA from total PBMCs and tumor samples. Collected pretreatment and during treatment, PBMCs were isolated and stored as previously described. What the work shows at the level of the full study, not this receptor alone: Greater expansion of tumor-associated TCR clones in peripheral blood 3 weeks after the start of treatment was observed in patients with durable benefit (n ≈ 22, p = 0.022). Improved progression-free and overall survival was found to be associated with pretreatment peripheral blood TCR clonality below the median. Because of the small sample size (n ≈ 29) and the many exploratory analyses performed, the results are intended to be regarded as hypothesis-generating.

Each PCR received spiked-in synthetic TCR analog templates so that absolute template abundance could be estimated from read counts. The immunoSEQ assay was used to amplify TCRbeta CDR3 regions from genomic DNA with bias-controlled V and J gene primers. Sequencing of rearranged TCRbeta segments was done at approximately 20X coverage. On the authors' methods: Clustering was used to correct sequencing errors, and CDR3s were annotated against IMGT so that V, D and J genes could be assigned. Only productive TCRbeta rearrangements were used in downstream analyses, excluding out-of-frame or stop-codon sequences. To compute clonality, Shannon entropy was normalized by the log of the number of unique productive sequences and then subtracted from one. Clones differing between time points or between blood and tumor were identified by Fisher's exact test with Benjamini-Hochberg correction at adjusted p below 0.01. As stored in TCRdb, this immuneACCESS dataset retains in-frame rearrangements with V and J assigned. A fraction of the clones does not appear; measured against another copy, unresolved V genes explain less than half of the discrepancy, and the remainder lacks a known reason. The V and J calls and clone size are taken from that table; D and trimming were inferred from the DNA. Across this sample there are 40,000 to 45,000 clones, with about 85% seen only once. Roughly 2.5% of the sample is held by the ten biggest clonotypes.

In the germline V gene (reference sequence), CDR1 corresponds to MNHNY and CDR2 to SVGAGI. From its cysteine to its phenylalanine, the CDR3 spans 13 amino acids. The entry retains the CDR3 DNA only, 39 bases that are in frame from base 1. In the case of this clone: It lacks a known antigen. No much larger clone is present one base from it, and per-base qualities are unavailable.

This sequence was found in a man aged 65 to 79 with urothelial cancer. In this chain, TRBV6-6 is recombined with TRBJ2-5, with the D gene call left open. The J call is uncertain, as TRBJ2-7 better fits the DNA end. This specimen consisted of PBMCs, obtained around atezolizumab (anti-PD-L1) treatment. The DNA sequence reads TGTGCCAGCAGCCTCAATATCGACTACGAGCAGTACTTC. Translated, it reads CASSLNIDYEQYF.